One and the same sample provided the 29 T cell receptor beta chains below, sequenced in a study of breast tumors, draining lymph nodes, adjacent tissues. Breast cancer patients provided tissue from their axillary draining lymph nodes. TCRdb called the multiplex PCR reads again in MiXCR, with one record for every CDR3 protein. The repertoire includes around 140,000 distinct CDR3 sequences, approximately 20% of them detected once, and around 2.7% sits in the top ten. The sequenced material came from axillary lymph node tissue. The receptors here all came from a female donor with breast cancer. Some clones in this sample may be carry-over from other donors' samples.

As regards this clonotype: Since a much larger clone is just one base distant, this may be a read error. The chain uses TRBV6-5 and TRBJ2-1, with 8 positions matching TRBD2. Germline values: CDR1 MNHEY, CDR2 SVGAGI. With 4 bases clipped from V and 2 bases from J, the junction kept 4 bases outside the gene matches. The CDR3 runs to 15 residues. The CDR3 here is CASSSPGGAYNEQFF. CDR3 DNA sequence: TGTGCCAGCAGTTCCCCGGGGGGGGCCTACAATGAGCAGTTCTTC.

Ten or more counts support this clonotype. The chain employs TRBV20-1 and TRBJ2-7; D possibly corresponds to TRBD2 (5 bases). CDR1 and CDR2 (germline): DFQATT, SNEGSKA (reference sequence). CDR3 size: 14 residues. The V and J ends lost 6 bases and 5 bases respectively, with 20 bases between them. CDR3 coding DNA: TGCAGTGCCCAAGGGCCGCGACTACTGGACGAGCAGTACTTC. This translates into CSAQGPRLLDEQYF.

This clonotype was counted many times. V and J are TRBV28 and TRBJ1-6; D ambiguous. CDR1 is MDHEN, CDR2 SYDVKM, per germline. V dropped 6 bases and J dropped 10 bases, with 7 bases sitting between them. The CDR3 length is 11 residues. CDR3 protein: CASSLGSPLHF. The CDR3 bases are TGTGCCAGCAGCTTAGGGTCACCCCTCCACTTT.

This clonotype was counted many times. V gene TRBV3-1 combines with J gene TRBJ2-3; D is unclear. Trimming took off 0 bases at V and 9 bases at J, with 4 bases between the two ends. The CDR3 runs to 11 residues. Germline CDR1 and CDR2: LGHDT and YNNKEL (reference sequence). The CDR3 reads CASSQEGTQYF. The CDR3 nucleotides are TGTGCCAGCAGCCAAGAAGGGACGCAGTATTTT.

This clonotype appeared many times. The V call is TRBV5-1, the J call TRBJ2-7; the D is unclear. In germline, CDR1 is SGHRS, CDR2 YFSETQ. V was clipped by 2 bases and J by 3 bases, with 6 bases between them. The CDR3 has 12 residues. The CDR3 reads CASSLDLYEQYF. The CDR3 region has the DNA TGCGCCAGCAGCTTAGATCTCTACGAGCAGTACTTC.

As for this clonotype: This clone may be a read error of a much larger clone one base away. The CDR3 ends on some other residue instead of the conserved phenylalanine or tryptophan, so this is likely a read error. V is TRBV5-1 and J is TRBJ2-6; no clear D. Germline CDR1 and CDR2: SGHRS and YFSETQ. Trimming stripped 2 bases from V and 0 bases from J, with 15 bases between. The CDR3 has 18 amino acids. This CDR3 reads CASSLRRVASSGANVLTS. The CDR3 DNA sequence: TGCGCCAGCAGCTTACGACGGGTGGCCTCCTCTGGGGCCAACGTCCTGACTTCC.

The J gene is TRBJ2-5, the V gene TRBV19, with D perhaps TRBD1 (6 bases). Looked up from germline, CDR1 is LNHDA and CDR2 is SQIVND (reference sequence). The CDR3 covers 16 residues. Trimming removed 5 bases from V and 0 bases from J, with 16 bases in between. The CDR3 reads CASSPPRTEYQETQYF. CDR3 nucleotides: TGTGCCAGTAGTCCTCCCCGGACAGAGTACCAAGAGACCCAGTACTTC.

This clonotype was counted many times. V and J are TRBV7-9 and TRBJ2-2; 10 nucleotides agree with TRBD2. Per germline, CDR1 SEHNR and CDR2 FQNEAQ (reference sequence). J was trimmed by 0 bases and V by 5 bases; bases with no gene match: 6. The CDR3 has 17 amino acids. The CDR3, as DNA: TGTGCCAGCAGCCGCGGACTAGCGGACGCGAACACCGGGGAGCTGTTTTTT. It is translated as CASSRGLADANTGELFF.

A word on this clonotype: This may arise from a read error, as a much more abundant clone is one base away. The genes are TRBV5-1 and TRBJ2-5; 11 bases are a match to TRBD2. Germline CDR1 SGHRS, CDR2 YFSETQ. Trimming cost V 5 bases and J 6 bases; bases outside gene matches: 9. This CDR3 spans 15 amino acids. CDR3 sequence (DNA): TGCGCCAGCAGTTTTGGGGCTAGCGGGAGGAAGACCCAGTACTTC. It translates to CASSFGASGRKTQYF.

CDR3 in DNA: TGTGCCAGCAAAGACCTGAATTGGACTTACAATGAGCAGTTCTTC. Its translation: CASKDLNWTYNEQFF. The chain employs TRBV27 and TRBJ2-1; D possibly corresponds to TRBD2 (5 bases). The CDR3 runs to 15 residues. Trimming shortened V by 7 bases and J by 4 bases, and 17 bases separated the two germline ends. Germline CDR1 is MNHEY and CDR2 is SMNVEV (reference sequence).

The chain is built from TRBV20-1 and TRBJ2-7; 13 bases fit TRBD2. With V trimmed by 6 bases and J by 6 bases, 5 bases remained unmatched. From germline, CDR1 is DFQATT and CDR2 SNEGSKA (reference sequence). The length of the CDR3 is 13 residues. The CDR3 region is CSARTSGSPEQYF. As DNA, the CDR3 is TGCAGTGCAAGGACTAGCGGGAGTCCCGAGCAGTACTTC.

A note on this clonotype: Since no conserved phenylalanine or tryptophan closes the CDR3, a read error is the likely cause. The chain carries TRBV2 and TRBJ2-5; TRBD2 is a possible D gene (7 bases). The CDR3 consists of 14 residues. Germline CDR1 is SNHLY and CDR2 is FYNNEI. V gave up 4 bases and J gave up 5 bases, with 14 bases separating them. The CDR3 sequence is CASSATQGGETQYS. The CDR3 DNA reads TGTGCCAGCAGTGCCACACAGGGAGGGGAGACCCAGTACTCC.

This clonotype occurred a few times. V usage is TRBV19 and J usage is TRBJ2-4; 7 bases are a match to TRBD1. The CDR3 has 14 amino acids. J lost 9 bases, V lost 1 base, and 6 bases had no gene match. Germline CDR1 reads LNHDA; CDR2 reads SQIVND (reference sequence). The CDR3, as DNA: TGTGCCAGTAGTATAGGACAGGGCGTAGGCATTCAGTACTTC. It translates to CASSIGQGVGIQYF.

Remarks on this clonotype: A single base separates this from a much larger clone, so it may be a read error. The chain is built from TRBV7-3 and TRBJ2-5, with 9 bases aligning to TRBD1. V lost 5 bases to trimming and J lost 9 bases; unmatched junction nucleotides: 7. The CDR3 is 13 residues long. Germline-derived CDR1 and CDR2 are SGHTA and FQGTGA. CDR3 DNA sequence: TGTGCCAGCAGCCTCCTGACAGGGGGGGCCCAGTACTTC. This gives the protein CASSLLTGGAQYF.

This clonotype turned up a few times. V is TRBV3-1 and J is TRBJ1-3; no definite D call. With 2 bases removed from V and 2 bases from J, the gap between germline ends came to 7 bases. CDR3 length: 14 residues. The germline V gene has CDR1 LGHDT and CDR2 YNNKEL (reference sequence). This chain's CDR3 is CASSQIQAGNTIYF. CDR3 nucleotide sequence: TGTGCCAGCAGCCAAATTCAGGCTGGAAACACCATATATTTT.

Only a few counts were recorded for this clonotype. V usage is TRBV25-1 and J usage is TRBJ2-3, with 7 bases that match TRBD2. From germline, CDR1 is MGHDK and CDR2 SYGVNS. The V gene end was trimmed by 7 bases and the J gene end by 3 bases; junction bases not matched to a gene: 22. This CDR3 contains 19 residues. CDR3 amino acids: CASTVTRGSRREGTDTQYF. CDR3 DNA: TGTGCCAGCACAGTGACGAGGGGTTCAAGGAGGGAGGGAACAGATACGCAGTATTTT.

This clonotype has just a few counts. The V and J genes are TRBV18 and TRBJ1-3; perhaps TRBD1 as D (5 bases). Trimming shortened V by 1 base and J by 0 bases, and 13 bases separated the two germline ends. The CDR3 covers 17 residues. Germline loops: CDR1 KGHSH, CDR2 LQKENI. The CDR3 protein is CASSPRGRGTSGNTIYF. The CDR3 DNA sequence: TGTGCCAGCTCACCACGAGGAAGGGGCACCTCTGGAAACACCATATATTTT.

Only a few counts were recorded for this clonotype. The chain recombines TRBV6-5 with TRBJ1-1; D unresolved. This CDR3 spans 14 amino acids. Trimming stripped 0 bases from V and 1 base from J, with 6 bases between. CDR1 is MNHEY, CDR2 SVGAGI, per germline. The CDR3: CASSYSFENTEAFF. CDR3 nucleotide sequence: TGTGCCAGCAGTTACTCGTTCGAGAACACTGAAGCTTTCTTT.

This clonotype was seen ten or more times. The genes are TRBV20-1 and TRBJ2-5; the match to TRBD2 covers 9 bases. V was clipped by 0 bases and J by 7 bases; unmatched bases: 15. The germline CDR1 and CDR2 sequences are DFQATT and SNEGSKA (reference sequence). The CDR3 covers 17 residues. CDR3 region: CSARDLGLARKLVTQYF. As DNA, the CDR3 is TGCAGTGCTAGAGATCTCGGACTAGCGAGAAAACTGGTGACCCAGTACTTC.

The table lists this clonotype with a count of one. The CDR3 sequence is CASSFTSGRALYNEQFF. The CDR3 DNA follows: TGTGCCAGCAGCTTTACTAGCGGACGAGCCCTATACAATGAGCAGTTCTTC. The chain has TRBV11-3 and TRBJ2-1; TRBD2 agrees at 8 bases. This CDR3 has 17 amino acids. Germline loops: CDR1 SGHNT, CDR2 YENEEA. V dropped 3 bases and J dropped 4; count of bases not matched to a gene: 11.

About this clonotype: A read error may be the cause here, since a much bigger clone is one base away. CDR3 DNA sequence: TGTGCCTGGAGTGCGCCTAGCAATCAGCCCCAGCATTTT. It yields the protein CAWSAPSNQPQHF. The chain links TRBV30 to TRBJ1-5; D not resolved. The CDR3 extends over 13 amino acids. V gave up 1 base and J gave up 0 bases, with 4 bases separating them. Germline lookup yields CDR1 GTSNPN and CDR2 SVGIG (reference sequence).

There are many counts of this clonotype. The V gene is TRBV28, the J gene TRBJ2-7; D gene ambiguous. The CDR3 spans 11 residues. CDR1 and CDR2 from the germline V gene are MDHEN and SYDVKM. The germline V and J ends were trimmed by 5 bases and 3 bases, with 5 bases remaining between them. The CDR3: CASSRDYEQYF. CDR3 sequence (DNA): TGTGCCAGCAGTAGGGACTACGAGCAGTACTTC. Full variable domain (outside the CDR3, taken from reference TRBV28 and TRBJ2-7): DVKVTQSSRYLVKRTGEKVFLECVQDMDHENMFWYRQDPGLGLRLIYFSYDVKMKEKGDIPEGYSVSREKKERFSLILESASTNQTSMYLCASSRDYEQYFGPGTRLTVT.

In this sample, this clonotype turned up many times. This CDR3 reads CASSPPVDGYTF. The CDR3 nucleotides read TGTGCCAGCAGCCCCCCCGTTGATGGCTACACCTTC. The rearrangement uses TRBV9 and TRBJ1-2; no clear D gene. In germline, CDR1 is SGDLS, CDR2 YYNGEE. The CDR3 spans 12 residues. Trimming stripped 4 bases from V and 6 bases from J, with 10 bases between.

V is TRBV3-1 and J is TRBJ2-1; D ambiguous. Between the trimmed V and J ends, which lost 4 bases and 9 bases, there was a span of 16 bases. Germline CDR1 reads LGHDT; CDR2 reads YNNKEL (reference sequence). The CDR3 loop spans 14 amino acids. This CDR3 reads CASSPMLNIVEQFF. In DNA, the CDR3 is TGTGCCAGCAGCCCCATGCTAAATATCGTTGAGCAGTTCTTC.

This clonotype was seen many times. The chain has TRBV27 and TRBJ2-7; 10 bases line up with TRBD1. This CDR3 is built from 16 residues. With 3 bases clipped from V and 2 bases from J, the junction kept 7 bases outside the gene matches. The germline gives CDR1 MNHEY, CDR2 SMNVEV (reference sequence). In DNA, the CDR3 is TGTGCCAGCAGTTTGTCTGGGACAGGGGTCCCCTACGAGCAGTACTTC. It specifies CASSLSGTGVPYEQYF.

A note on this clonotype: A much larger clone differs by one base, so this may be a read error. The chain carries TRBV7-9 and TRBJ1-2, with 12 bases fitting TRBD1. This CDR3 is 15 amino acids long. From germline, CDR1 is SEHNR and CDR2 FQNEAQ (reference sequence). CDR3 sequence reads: CASSGGTGGVYSYTF. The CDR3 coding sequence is TGTGCCAGCAGCGGCGGGACAGGGGGCGTCTATAGCTACACCTTC.

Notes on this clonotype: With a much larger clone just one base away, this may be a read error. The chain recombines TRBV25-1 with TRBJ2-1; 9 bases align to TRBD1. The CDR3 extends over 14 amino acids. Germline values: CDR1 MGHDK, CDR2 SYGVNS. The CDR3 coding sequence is TGTGCCAGCAGGGACAGGGGCGAGTGGAATGAGCAGTCCTTC. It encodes CASRDRGEWNEQSF. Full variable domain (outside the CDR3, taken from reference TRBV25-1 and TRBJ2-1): EADIYQTPRYLVIGTGKKITLECSQTMGHDKMYWYQQDPGMELHLIHYSYGVNSTEKGDLSSESTVSRIRTEHFPLTLESARPSHTSQYLCASRDRGEWNEQSFGPGTRLTVL.

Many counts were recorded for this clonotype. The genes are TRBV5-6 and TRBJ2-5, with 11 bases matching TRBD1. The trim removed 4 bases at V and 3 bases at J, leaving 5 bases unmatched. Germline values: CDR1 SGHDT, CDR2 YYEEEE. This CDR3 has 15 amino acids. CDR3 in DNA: TGTGCCAGCAGCAAGGGACAGGGGGTCGAAGAGACCCAGTACTTC. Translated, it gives CASSKGQGVEETQYF.

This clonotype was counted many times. This chain's CDR3 is CASGGRLETQYF. The CDR3 DNA reads as TGTGCCAGCGGGGGGCGCCTGGAGACCCAGTACTTC. The chain recombines TRBV6-5 with TRBJ2-5; D tentatively reads TRBD1 or TRBD2 (6 bases each). Germline V gene data show CDR1 as MNHEY and CDR2 as SVGAGI. V gave up 8 bases and J gave up 5 bases, with 12 bases separating them. The length of the CDR3 is 12 residues.